The T cell receptor (beta chain) under discussion was sequenced for a study of blood T cell repertoires in COVID-19. The table came from immunoSEQ multiplex PCR; TCRdb's copy has only in-frame clones and leaves some out. The profile shows roughly 130,000 clones, about 79% of them singletons. Trimming cost V 6 bases and J 4 bases, with 21 bases left between them. This CDR3 spans 15 amino acids. Per the germline V gene, CDR1 is SQVTM and CDR2 is ANQGSEA. The sequenced material came from peripheral blood. This rearrangement joins TRBV29-1 to TRBJ1-2, with D possibly TRBD1 on 5 matching bases. This receptor was taken from a woman between 45 and 60 years old with acute or convalescent COVID-19. The CDR3 region is CSVDSTRDSRYGYTF. In nucleotides, the CDR3 is TGCAGCGTCGATTCTACCCGGGACTCCCGCTATGGCTACACCTTC.